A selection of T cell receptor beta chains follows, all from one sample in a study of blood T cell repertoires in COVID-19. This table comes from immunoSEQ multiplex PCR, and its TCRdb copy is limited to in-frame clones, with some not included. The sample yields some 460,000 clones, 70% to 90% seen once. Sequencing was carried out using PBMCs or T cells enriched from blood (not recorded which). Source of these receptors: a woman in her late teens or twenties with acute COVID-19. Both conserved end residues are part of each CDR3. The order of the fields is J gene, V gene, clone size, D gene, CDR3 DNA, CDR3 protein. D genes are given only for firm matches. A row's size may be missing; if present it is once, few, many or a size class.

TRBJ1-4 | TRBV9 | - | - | TGTGCCAGCAGCGGAGCGGGGTCTAATGAAAAACTGTTTTTT | CASSGAGSNEKLFF
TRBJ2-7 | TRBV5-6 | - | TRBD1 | TGTGCCAGCAGCATGGGACAGTCCGTCTACGAGCAGTACTTC | CASSMGQSVYEQYF
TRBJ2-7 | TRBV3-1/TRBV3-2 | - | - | TGTGCCAGCAGCTACAGAGACTACGAGCAGTACTTC | CASSYRDYEQYF
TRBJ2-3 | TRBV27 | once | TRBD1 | TGTGCCAGTACACGGCGGGACAGGGTTGGCACAGATACGCAGTATTTT | CASTRRDRVGTDTQYF
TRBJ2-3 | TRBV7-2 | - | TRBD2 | TGTGCCAGCAGCGACCGGACTAGCGGGAGAAGAGATACGCAGTATTTT | CASSDRTSGRRDTQYF
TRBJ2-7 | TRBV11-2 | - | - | TGTGCCAGCAGCTTAGGACTTTCCTCCTACGAGCAGTACTTC | CASSLGLSSYEQYF
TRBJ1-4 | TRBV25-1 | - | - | TGTGCCAGCAGTGAGGAGGGGGGGGGCCCTATAGGGAAACTGTTTTTT | CASSEEGGGPIGKLFF
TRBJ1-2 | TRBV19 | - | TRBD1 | TGTGCCAGTACGAGGACAGGGGACAACTATGGCTACACCTTC | CASTRTGDNYGYTF
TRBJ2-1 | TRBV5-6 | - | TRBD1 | TGTGCCAGCAGCCAAGGCGGACAGGGCTACAATGAGCAGTTCTTC | CASSQGGQGYNEQFF
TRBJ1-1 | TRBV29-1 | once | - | TGCAGCGCGGACCCCCCGGGGGGAGGCACTGAAGCTTTCTTT | CSADPPGGGTEAFF
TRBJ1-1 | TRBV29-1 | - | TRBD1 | TGCAGCGGATCCGACAGGGGATCCACTGAAGCTTTCTTT | CSGSDRGSTEAFF
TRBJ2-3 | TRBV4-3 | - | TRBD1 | TGCGCCAGCAGCCAACGGACAGGGGGCGCCGGCACAGATACGCAGTATTTT | CASSQRTGGAGTDTQYF
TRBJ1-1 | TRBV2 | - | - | TGTGCCAGCAGTGTGGGGACTTTGGTTTTCTTT | CASSVGTLVFF
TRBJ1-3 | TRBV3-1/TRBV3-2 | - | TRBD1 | TGTGCCAGCAGCTATGACAGGGGATCTGGAAACACCATATATTTT | CASSYDRGSGNTIYF
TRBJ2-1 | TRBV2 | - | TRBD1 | TGTGCCAGCAGGGACAGGGTCGGCTCCTACAATGAGCAGTTCTTC | CASRDRVGSYNEQFF
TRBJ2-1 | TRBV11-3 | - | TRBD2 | TGTGCCAGCAGCTTAGATGCCCCCCTAGCGGGAGGACCCTACAATGAGCAGTTCTTC | CASSLDAPLAGGPYNEQFF
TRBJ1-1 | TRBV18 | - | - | TGTGCCAGCTCACCGGGGCGACAGGAATCTATGAACACTGAAGCTTTCTTT | CASSPGRQESMNTEAFF
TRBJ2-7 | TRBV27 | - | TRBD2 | TGTGCCAGCAGCCGGACTAGCGGGGCTTACGAGCAGTACTTC | CASSRTSGAYEQYF
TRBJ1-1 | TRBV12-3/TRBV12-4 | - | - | TGTGCCAGCAGTTTAGGGGCACAAGCTTTCTTT | CASSLGAQAFF
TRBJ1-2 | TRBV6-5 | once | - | TGTGCCACCCGGGAGAATGGCTACACCTTC | CATRENGYTF
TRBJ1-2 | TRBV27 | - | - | TGTGCCAGCAGGTTCAACGACAGGCCCTATGGCTACACCTTC | CASRFNDRPYGYTF
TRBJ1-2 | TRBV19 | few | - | TGTGCCAGTAGTATTACAGATAACTATGGCTACACCTTC | CASSITDNYGYTF
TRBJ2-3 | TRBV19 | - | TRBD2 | TGTGCCAGTAGTATGAATGGGAGGGCCTTCACAGATACGCAGTATTTT | CASSMNGRAFTDTQYF
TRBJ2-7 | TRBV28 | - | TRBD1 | TGTGCCAGCAGTTACCCCATACGCGGACAGGGAACCTACGAGCAGTACTTC | CASSYPIRGQGTYEQYF
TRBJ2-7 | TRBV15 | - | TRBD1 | TGTGCCACCAGCGACCGGGACAGGGATGGGGAGCAGTACTTC | CATSDRDRDGEQYF
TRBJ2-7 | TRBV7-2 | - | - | TGTGCCAGCAGCTCCGGGGGCTCCTACGAGCAGTACTTC | CASSSGGSYEQYF
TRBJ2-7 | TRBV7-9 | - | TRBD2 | TGTGCCAGCAGCTTAGGAGCGGGGGTTGGCTACGAGCAGTACTTC | CASSLGAGVGYEQYF
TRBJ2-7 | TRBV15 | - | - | TGTGCCACCAGCAGAGATCTCAGGGGATCTGGGCAGTACTTC | CATSRDLRGSGQYF
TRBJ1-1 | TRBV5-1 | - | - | TGCGCCAGCAGTCAGAAAACGGGCACTGAAGCTTTCTTT | CASSQKTGTEAFF
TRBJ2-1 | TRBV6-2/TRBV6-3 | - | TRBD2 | TGTGCCAGCAGTTACTCCCTAGCGGCAAACAATGAGCAGTTCTTC | CASSYSLAANNEQFF
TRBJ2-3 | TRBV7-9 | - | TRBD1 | TGTGCCAGCAGCTTACGGACAGGGACAGCAGATACGCAGTATTTT | CASSLRTGTADTQYF
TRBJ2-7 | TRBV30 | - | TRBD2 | TGTGCCTGGAGGGGACTAGCGGATTCCTACGAGCAGTACTTC | CAWRGLADSYEQYF
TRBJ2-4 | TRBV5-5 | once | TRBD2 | TGTGCCAGCAGCTCCGGACTAGCGGGGTGGAGCATTCAGTACTTC | CASSSGLAGWSIQYF
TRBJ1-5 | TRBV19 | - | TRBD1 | TGTGCCAGTAGTGGACAGGGAGGGGGTCAGCCCCAGCATTTT | CASSGQGGGQPQHF
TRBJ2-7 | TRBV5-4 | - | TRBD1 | TGTGCCAGCAGCTTCCCCGGACAGGGGGCGCGCGAGCAGTACTTC | CASSFPGQGAREQYF
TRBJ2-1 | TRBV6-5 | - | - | TGTGCCAGCAGTTACTCAGCAGGGAATGAGCAGTTCTTC | CASSYSAGNEQFF
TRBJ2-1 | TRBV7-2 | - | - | TGTGCCAGCAGCTTAATCCAGCCTAGTGGGAATGAGCAGTTCTTC | CASSLIQPSGNEQFF
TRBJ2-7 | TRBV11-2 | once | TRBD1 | TGTGCCAGCAGCTTAGTTAAAGGGGACAGAAGCTCCTACGAGCAGTACTTC | CASSLVKGDRSSYEQYF
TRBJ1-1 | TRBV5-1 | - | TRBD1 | TGCGCCAGCAGCACACGACAGGGTGGAAGGACTGAAGCTTTCTTT | CASSTRQGGRTEAFF
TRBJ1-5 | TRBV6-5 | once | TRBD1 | TGTGCCAGCAGCCACGGACAGGGACATACTCAGCCCCAGCATTTT | CASSHGQGHTQPQHF
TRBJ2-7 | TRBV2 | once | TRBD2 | TGTGCCAGCAGTGGGGGACTAGCATCCTACGAGCAGTACTTC | CASSGGLASYEQYF
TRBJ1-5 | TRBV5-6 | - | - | TGTGCCAGCAGCTTGGTAGGGGCCGATAGCAATCAGCCCCAGCATTTT | CASSLVGADSNQPQHF
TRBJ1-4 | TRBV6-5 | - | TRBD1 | TGTGCCAGCAGGTATACAGGGGCGGACGGAAAACTGTTTTTT | CASRYTGADGKLFF
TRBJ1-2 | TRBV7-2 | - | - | TGTGCCAGCAGCTTAAGTAGCGACTCGGGCGGCTACACCTTC | CASSLSSDSGGYTF
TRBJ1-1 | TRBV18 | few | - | TGTGCCAGCTCACCGGGACAGAACACTGAAGCTTTCTTT | CASSPGQNTEAFF
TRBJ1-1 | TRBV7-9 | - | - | TGTGCCAGCAGCTTAGCGTCCGGGGAAGGCACTGAAGCTTTCTTT | CASSLASGEGTEAFF
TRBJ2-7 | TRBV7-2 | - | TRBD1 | TGTGCCAGCAGCTTAAGGGGGCTCTACGAGCAGTACTTC | CASSLRGLYEQYF
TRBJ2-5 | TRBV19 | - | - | TGTGCCAGTAGTAAAAGACAGCAAGAGACCCAGTACTTC | CASSKRQQETQYF
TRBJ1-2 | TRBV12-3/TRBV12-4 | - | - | TGTGCCAGCAGCTATACAGGACAATATGGCTACACCTTC | CASSYTGQYGYTF
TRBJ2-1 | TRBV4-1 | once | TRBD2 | TGCGCCAGCAGCTCCCGGACTAGCGGGAGGGCCAGGGAGCAGTTCTTC | CASSSRTSGRAREQFF
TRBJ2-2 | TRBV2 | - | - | TGTGCCAGCAGTGGTAGGAGGGCTCCTCCGGGCGGGGAGCTGTTTTTT | CASSGRRAPPGGELFF
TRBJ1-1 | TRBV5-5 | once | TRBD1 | TGTGCCAGCAGCTCCTTGACAGGGGCAGCTTTCTTT | CASSSLTGAAFF
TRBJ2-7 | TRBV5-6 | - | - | TGTGCCAGCAGCTTGGGGGCGCTTTCGTACTACGAGCAGTACTTC | CASSLGALSYYEQYF
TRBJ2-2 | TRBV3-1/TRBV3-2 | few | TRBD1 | TGTGCCAGCAGCCTGACAGGGGGCAGCACCGGGGAGCTGTTTTTT | CASSLTGGSTGELFF
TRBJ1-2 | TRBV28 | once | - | TGTGCCAGCAGTCCCCCTGGAGGGCCTTCTAACTATGGCTACACCTTC | CASSPPGGPSNYGYTF
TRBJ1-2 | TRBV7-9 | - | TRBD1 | TGTGCCAGCAGCCCCCAGGGGGTTAACTATGGCTACACCTTC | CASSPQGVNYGYTF
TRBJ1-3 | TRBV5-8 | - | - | TGTGCCAGCAGCTTCGTTATCGACAGCAACTCTGGAAACACCATATATTTT | CASSFVIDSNSGNTIYF
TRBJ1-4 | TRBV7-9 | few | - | TGTGCCAGCAGCTTAGGACAAAATAATGAAAAACTGTTTTTT | CASSLGQNNEKLFF
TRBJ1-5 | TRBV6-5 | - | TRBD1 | TGTGCCAGCAGCTTAGGACAGGCGAATCAGCCCCAGCATTTT | CASSLGQANQPQHF